This TCR beta chain emerged from a study of cytomegalovirus exposure and HLA in healthy donors. Regarding the study as a whole: HLA allele associations emerged for about 16,000 TCR beta sequences in a later analysis, at 0.05 false discovery rate. Among the sequence variants, a highly shared cluster was likely an artifact of sequencing.

For this clone: Its antigen remains unknown.

Researchers ran the PCR with 60 Vbeta and 13 Jbeta primers. TCRdb keeps only in-frame clones here, not all; method: immunoSEQ multiplex PCR. The repertoire holds about 140,000 clones, approximately 84% seen once, with roughly 1.4% in the top ten. The germline V gene has CDR1 SGHAT and CDR2 FQDESV (reference sequence). This CDR3 region has 17 residues. V lost 2 bases to trimming and J lost 4 bases; unmatched junction nucleotides: 12. This sequence was found in a young man in good health and CMV-seropositive. V gene TRBV11-1 combines with J gene TRBJ2-3; 7 bases match TRBD2. The source material was PBMCs. Here the CDR3 reads CASSLIGSGTPADTQYF. The CDR3 DNA is TGTGCCAGCAGCTTAATTGGGAGCGGGACCCCCGCAGATACGCAGTATTTT.